The subject of this entry is one T cell receptor (beta chain). The antigen is unknown. TCRdb's copy holds only in-frame clones and misses some; the assay was immunoSEQ multiplex PCR. The table lists under 350,000 clones, approximately 86% of them singletons. The data were taken from a study of cytomegalovirus exposure and HLA in healthy donors. Study-level background: The same platform used for the roughly 610 first-cohort repertoires was also used for the 95 to 150 validation repertoires, as a later analysis reported.

The donors were in the roughly 130-subject validation cohort, distinct from the 666-subject first cohort. Regarding the study as a whole: Many donors shared some public TCRs, even though most TCR sequences were rare. The investigators catalogued 150 to 200 TCR beta chains as cytomegalovirus-associated.

V gave up 1 base and J gave up 7 bases, with 13 bases separating them. Germline V lookup: CDR1 LGHNA, CDR2 YSLEER. The CDR3 length is 15 residues. This chain uses TRBV4-3 with TRBJ1-4; D remains ambiguous. The sequenced sample was PBMCs. This clonotype was obtained from a woman aged 18-29 years in good health and CMV-seronegative. CDR3 sequence reads: CASSQGPGMGEKLFF. The CDR3 nucleotides read TGCGCCAGCAGCCAAGGTCCGGGGATGGGTGAAAAACTGTTTTTT.